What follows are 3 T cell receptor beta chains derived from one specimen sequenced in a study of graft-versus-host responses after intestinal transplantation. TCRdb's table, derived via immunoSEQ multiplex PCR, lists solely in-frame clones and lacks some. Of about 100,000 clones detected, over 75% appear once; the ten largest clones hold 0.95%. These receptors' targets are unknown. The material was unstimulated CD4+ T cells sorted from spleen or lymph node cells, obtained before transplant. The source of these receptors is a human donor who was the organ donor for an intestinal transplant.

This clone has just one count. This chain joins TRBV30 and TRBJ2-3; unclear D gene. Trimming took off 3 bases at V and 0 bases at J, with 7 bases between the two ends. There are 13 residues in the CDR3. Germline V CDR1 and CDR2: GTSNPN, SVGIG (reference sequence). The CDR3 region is CAWRIPSTDTQYF. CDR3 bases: TGTGCCTGGAGGATCCCAAGCACAGATACGCAGTATTTT.

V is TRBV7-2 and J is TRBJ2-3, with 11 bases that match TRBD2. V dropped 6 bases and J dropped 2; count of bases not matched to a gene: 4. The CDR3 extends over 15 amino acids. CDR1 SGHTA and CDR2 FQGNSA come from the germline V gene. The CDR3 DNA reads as TGTGCCAGCAGTTTGACTAGCGGGGTCACAGATACGCAGTATTTT. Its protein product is CASSLTSGVTDTQYF.

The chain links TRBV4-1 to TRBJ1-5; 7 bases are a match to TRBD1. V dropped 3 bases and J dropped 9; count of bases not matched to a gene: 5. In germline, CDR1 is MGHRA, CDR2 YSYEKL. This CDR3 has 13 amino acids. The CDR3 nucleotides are TGCGCCAGCAGCCAGACAGGGTTCGGGCCCCAGCATTTT. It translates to CASSQTGFGPQHF.